This T cell receptor (beta chain) appears in the sequencing data of a study of shared clonotypes between healthy human individuals. Regarding this clone: The antigen remains unidentified.

Naive CD8 cells were CD45RO-negative, positively selected for CCR7, excluding terminally differentiated effector memory CD45RA+ cells. Study outcomes and limitations: Roughly 5% of naive CD4 clonotypes were common to a few donors. Shared clonotypes across all four donors exceeded non-shared ones in generation probability.

The CDR3 loop spans 14 amino acids. The junction had 5 bases not matched to a gene; V was cut back by 0 bases and J by 8 bases. CDR1 SGDLS and CDR2 YYNGEE come from the germline V gene. Profiled with immunoSEQ multiplex PCR; TCRdb holds only in-frame clones, not every one. Of fewer than 1 million clones in the sample, 96% were seen once. The rearrangement uses TRBV9 and TRBJ2-4; 7 bases map to TRBD1. Sequencing used naive CD8+ T cells sorted from blood. The TCR was taken from a man under 40 in good health. In DNA form, the CDR3 reads TGTGCCAGCAGCGTAGGGCAGGGGGTAGACATTCAGTACTTC. It yields the protein CASSVGQGVDIQYF.